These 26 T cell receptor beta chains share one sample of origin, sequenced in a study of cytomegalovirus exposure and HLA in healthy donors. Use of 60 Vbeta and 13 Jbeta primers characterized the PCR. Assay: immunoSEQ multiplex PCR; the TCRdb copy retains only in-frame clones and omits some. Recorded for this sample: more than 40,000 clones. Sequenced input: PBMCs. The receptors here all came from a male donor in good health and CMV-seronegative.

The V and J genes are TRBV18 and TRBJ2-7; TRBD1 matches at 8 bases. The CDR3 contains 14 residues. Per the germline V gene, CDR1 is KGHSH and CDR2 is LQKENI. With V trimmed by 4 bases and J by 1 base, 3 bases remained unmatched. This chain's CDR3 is CASSLGQGSYEQYF. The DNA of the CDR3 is TGTGCCAGCTCACTTGGACAGGGATCCTACGAGCAGTACTTC.

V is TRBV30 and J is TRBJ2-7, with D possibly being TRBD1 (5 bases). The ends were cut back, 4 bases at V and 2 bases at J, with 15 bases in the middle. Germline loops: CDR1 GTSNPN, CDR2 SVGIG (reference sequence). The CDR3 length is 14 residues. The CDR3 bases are TGTGCCTGGAACAGGTATCTAGGCGCCTACGAGCAGTACTTC. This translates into CAWNRYLGAYEQYF.

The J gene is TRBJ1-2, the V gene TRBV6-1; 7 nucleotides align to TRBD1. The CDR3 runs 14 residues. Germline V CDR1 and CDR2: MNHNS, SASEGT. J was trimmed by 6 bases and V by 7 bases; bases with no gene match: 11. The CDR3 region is CASTRTGSGNGYTF. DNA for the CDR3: TGTGCCAGCACCAGGACAGGATCGGGGAATGGCTACACCTTC.

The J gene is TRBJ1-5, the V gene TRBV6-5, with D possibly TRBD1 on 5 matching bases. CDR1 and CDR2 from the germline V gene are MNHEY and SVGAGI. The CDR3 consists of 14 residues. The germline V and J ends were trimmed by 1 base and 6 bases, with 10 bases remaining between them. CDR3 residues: CASSYLGGTQPQHF. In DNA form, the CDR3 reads TGTGCCAGCAGTTACTTGGGGGGAACTCAGCCCCAGCATTTT.

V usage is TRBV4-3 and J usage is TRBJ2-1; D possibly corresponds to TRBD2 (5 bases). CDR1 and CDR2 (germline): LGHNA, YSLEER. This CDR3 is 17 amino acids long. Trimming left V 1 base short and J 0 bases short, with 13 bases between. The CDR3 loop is CASSQGRVGSSYNEQFF. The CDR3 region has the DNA TGCGCCAGCAGCCAAGGCCGGGTGGGGAGCTCCTACAATGAGCAGTTCTTC.

The DNA for the CDR3 is TGTGCCAGTATAGCAGGGGAAGATAGCAATCAGCCCCAGCATTTT. Amino acid sequence: CASIAGEDSNQPQHF. The V call is TRBV19, the J call TRBJ1-5; D might be TRBD1 (6 bases). The CDR3 length is 15 residues. Germline V gene sequence: CDR1 LNHDA, CDR2 SQIVND (reference sequence). V lost 7 bases and J 0 bases, leaving 13 bases between the germline ends.

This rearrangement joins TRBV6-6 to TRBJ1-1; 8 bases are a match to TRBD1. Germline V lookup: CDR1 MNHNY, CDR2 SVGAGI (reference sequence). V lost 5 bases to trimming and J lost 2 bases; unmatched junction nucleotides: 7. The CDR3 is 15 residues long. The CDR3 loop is CASSVDRGGNTEAFF. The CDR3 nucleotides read TGTGCCAGCAGTGTAGACAGGGGTGGAAACACTGAAGCTTTCTTT.

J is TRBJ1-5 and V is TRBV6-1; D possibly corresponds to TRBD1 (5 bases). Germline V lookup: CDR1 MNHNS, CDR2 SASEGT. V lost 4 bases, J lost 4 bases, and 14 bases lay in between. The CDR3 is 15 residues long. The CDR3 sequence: CASSGGLVGNQPQHF. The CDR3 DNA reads TGTGCCAGCAGTGGGGGCCTCGTCGGTAATCAGCCCCAGCATTTT.

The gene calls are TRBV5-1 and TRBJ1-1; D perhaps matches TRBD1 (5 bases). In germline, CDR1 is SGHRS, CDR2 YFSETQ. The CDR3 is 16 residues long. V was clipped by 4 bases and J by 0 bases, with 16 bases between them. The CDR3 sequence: CASSAGRVTLNTEAFF. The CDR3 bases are TGCGCCAGCAGCGCGGGACGAGTTACCTTGAACACTGAAGCTTTCTTT.

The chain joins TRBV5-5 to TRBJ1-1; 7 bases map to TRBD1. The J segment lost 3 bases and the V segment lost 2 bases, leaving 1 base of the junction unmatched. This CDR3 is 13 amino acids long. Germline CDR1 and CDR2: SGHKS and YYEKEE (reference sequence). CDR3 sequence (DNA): TGTGCCAGCAGCTTACAGGGGTACACTGAAGCTTTCTTT. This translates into CASSLQGYTEAFF.

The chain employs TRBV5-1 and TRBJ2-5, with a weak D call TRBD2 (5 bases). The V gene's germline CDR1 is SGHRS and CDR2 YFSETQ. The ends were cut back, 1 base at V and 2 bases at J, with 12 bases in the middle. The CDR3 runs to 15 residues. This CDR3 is CASSLRNSGQETQYF. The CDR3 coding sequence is TGCGCCAGCAGCTTGCGCAACTCGGGGCAAGAGACCCAGTACTTC.

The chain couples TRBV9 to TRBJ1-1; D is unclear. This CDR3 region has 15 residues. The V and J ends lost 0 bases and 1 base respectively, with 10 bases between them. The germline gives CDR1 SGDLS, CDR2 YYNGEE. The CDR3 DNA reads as TGTGCCAGCAGCGTAGACCCCCGGAGGAACACTGAAGCTTTCTTT. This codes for CASSVDPRRNTEAFF. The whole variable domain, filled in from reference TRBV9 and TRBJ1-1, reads DSGVTQTPKHLITATGQRVTLRCSPRSGDLSVYWYQQSLDQGLQFLIQYYNGEERAKGNILERFSAQQFPDLHSELNLSSLELGDSALYFCASSVDPRRNTEAFFGQGTRLTVV.

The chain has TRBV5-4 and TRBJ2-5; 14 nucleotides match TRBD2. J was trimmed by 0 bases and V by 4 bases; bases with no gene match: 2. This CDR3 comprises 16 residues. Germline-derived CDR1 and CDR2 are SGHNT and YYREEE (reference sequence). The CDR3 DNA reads TGTGCCAGCAGCACGGGACTAGCGGGGGACCAAGAGACCCAGTACTTC. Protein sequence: CASSTGLAGDQETQYF.

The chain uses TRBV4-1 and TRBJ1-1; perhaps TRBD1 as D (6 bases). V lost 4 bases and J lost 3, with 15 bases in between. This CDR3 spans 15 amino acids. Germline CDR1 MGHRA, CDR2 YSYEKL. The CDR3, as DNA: TGCGCCAGCAGCCGAGAGACAGGTATGGACACTGAAGCTTTCTTT. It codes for CASSRETGMDTEAFF.

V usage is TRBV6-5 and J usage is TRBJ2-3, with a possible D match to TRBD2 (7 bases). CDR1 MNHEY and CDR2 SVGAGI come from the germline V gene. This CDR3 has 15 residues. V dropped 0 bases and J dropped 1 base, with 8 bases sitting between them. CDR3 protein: CASSYSGGRTDTQYF. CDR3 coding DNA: TGTGCCAGCAGTTACTCGGGGGGGCGCACAGATACGCAGTATTTT.

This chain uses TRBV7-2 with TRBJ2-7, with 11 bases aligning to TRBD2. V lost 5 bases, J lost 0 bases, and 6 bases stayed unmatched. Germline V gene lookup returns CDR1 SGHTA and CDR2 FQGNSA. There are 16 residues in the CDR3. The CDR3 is CASSPETSGASYEQYF. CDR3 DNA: TGTGCCAGCAGCCCCGAGACTAGCGGGGCCTCCTACGAGCAGTACTTC.

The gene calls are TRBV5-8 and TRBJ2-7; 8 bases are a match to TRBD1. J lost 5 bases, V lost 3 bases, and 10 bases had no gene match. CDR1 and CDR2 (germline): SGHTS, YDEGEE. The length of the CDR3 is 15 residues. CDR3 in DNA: TGTGCCAGCAGCTCACGGACAGGGAGAAGCCACGAGCAGTACTTC. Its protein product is CASSSRTGRSHEQYF.

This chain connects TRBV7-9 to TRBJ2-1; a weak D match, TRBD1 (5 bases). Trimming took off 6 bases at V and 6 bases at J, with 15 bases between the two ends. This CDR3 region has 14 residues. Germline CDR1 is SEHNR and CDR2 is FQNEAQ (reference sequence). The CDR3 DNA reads TGTGCCAGCAGTTCCAACCCAGGGTCCAATGAGCAGTTCTTC. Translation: CASSSNPGSNEQFF.

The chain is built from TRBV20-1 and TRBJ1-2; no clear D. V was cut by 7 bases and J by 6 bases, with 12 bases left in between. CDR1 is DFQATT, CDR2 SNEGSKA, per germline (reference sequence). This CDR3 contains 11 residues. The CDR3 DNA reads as TGCAGTGGAGTTATCCGTAATGGCTACACCTTC. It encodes CSGVIRNGYTF.

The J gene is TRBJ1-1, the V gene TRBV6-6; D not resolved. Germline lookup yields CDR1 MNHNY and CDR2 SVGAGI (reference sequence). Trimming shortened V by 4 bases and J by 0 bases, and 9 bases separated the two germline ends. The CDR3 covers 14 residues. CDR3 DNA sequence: TGTGCCAGCAGTTGGGCCAGGTTGAACACTGAAGCTTTCTTT. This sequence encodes CASSWARLNTEAFF.

CDR3 residues: CSGRGGRLLDTQYF. Written as DNA, the CDR3 is TGCAGCGGGCGGGGGGGCCGGCTCCTAGATACGCAGTATTTT. The chain carries TRBV29-1 and TRBJ2-3, with 9 bases matching TRBD2. CDR1 and CDR2 from the germline V gene are SQVTM and ANQGSEA. V trimming: 7 bases; J trimming: 5 bases; junction bases outside the gene matches: 10. The CDR3 loop spans 14 amino acids.

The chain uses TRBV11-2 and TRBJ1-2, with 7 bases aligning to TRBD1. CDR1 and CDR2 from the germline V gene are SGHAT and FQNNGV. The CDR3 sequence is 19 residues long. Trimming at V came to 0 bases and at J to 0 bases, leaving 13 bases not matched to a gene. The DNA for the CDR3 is TGTGCCAGCAGCTTAGATAAAGGACGTCGGGACAGAGCTAACTATGGCTACACCTTC. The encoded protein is CASSLDKGRRDRANYGYTF.

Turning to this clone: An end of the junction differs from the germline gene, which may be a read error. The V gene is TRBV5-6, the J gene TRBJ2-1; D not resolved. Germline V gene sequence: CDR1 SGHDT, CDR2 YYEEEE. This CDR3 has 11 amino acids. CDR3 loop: CASSSFNEQFF. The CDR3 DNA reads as TGTGCCAGCAGCTCCTTCAATGAGCAGTTCTTC.

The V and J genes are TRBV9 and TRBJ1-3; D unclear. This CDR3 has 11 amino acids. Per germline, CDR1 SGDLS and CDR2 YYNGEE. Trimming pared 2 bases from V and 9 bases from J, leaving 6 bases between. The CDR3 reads CASSVPGTIYF. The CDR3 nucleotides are TGTGCCAGCAGCGTCCCCGGCACCATATATTTT.

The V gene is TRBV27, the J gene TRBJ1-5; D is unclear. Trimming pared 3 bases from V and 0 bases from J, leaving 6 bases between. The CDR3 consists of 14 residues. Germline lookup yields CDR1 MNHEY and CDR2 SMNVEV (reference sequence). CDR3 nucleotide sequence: TGTGCCAGCAGTTTGTCCTATAGCAATCAGCCCCAGCATTTT. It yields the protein CASSLSYSNQPQHF.

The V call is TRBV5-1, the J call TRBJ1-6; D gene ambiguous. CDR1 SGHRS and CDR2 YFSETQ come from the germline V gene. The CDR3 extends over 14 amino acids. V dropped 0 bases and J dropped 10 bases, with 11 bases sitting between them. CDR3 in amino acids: CASSLGTGTSPLHF. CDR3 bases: TGCGCCAGCAGCTTGGGCACGGGTACATCACCCCTCCACTTT. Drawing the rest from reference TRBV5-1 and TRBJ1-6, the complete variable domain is KAGVTQTPRYLIKTRGQQVTLSCSPISGHRSVSWYQQTPGQGLQFLFEYFSETQRNKGNFPGRFSGRQFSNSRSEMNVSTLELGDSALYLCASSLGTGTSPLHFGNGTRLTVT.